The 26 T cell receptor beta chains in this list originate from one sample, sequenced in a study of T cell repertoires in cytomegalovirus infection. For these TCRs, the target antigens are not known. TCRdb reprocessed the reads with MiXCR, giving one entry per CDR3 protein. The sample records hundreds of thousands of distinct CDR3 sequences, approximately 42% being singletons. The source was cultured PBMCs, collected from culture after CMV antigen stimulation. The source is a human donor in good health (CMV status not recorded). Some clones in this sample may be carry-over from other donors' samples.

DNA of the CDR3: TGTGCCAGCAGCACAGGACCGCACTACGAGCAGTACTTC. It specifies CASSTGPHYEQYF. The gene calls are TRBV7-2 and TRBJ2-7; D perhaps matches TRBD1 (5 bases). Trimming took off 5 bases at V and 3 bases at J, with 11 bases between the two ends. The CDR3 length is 13 residues. CDR1 and CDR2 from the germline V gene are SGHTA and FQGNSA.

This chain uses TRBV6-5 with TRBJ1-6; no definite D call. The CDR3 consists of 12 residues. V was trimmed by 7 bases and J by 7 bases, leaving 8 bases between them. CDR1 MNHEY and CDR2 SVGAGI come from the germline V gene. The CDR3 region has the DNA TGTGCCAGCACGGGTGGAAATTCACCCCTCCACTTT. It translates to CASTGGNSPLHF.

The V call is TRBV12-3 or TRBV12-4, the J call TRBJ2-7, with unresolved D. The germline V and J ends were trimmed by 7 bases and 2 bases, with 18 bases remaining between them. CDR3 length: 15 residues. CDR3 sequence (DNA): TGTGCCAGCAACGAAGGGCGGCCAGGAGCCTACGAGCAGTACTTC. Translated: CASNEGRPGAYEQYF.

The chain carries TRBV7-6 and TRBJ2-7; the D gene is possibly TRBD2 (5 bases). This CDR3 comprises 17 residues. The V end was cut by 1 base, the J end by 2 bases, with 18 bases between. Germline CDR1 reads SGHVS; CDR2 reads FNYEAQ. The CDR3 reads CASSLDSVGVSAYEQYF. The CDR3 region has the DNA TGTGCCAGCAGCTTAGATAGCGTCGGGGTTTCGGCCTACGAGCAGTACTTC.

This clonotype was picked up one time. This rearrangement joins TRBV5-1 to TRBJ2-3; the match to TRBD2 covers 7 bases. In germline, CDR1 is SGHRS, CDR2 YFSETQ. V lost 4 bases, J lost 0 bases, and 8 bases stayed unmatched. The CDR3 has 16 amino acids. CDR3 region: CASSLGGMTSTDTQYF. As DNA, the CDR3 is TGCGCCAGCAGCCTCGGGGGGATGACTAGCACAGATACGCAGTATTTT.

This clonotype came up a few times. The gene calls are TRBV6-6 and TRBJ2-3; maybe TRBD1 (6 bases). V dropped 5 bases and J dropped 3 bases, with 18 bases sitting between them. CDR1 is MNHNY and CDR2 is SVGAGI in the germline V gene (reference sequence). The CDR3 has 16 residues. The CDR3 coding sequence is TGTGCCAGCAGTATTGAGGGGGAACCGGGGACAGATACGCAGTATTTT. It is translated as CASSIEGEPGTDTQYF.

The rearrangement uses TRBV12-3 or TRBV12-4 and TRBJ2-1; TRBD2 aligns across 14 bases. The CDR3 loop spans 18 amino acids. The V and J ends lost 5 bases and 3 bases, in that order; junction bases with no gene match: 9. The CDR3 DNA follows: TGTGCCAGCAGTGCCCGACCCGGGACTAGCGGGAGCTACAATGAGCAGTTCTTC. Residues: CASSARPGTSGSYNEQFF.

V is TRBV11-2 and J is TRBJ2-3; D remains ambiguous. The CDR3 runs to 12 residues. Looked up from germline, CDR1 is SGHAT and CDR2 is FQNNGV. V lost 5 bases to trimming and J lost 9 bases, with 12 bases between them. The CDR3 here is CASSPQAATQYF. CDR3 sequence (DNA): TGTGCCAGCAGCCCTCAAGCCGCGACGCAGTATTTT.

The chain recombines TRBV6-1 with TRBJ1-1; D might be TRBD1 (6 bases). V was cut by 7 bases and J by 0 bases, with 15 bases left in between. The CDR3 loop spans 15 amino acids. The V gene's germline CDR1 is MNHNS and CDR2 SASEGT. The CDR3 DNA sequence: TGTGCCAGCATCCCCCACAGGGACATGAACACTGAAGCTTTCTTT. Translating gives CASIPHRDMNTEAFF.

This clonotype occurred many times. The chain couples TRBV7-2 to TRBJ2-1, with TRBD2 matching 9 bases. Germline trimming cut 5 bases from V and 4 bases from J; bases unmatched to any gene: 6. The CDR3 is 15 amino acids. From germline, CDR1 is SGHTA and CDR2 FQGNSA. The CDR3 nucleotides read TGTGCCAGCAGCGTATCTAGCGGGGTTTACAATGAGCAGTTCTTC. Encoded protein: CASSVSSGVYNEQFF.

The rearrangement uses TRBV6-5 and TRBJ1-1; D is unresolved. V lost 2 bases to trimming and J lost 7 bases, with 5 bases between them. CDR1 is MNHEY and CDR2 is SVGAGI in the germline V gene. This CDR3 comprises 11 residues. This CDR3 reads CASSYLNEAFF. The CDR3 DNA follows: TGTGCCAGCAGTTACCTTAATGAAGCTTTCTTT.

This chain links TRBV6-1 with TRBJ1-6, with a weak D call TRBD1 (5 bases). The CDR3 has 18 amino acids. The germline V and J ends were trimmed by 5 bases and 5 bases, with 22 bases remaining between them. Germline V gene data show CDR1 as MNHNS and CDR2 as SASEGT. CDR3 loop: CASSSMEVGTGNNSPLHF. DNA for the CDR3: TGTGCCAGCAGTTCCATGGAGGTCGGGACGGGGAATAATTCACCCCTCCACTTT.

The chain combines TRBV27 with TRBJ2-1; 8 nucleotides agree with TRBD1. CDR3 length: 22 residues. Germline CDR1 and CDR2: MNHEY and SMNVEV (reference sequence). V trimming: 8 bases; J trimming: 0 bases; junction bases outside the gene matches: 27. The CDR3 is CASAPFYRLGQGFLSSYNEQFF. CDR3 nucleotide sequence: TGTGCCAGCGCTCCTTTTTATCGCTTAGGACAGGGCTTTCTGAGCTCCTACAATGAGCAGTTCTTC.

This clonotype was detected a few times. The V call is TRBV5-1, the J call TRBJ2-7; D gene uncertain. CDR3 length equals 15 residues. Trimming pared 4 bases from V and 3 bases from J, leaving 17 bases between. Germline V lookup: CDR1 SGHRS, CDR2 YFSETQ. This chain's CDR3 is CASSPSLNSRYEQYF. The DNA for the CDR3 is TGCGCCAGCAGCCCGAGTCTGAACAGCCGCTACGAGCAGTACTTC. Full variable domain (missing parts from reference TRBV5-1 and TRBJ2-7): KAGVTQTPRYLIKTRGQQVTLSCSPISGHRSVSWYQQTPGQGLQFLFEYFSETQRNKGNFPGRFSGRQFSNSRSEMNVSTLELGDSALYLCASSPSLNSRYEQYFGPGTRLTVT.

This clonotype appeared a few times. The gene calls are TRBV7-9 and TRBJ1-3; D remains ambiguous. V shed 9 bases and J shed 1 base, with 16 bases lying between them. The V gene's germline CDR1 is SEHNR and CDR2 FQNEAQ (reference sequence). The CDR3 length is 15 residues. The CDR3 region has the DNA TGTGCCAGTCGAACCGGACGAGGTTCTGGAAACACCATATATTTT. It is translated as CASRTGRGSGNTIYF.

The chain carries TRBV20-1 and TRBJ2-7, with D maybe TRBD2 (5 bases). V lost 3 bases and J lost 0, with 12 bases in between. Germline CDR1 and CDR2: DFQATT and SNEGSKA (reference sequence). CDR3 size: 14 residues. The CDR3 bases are TGCAGTGCTAGTCGCAGCGAGGGCTCCTACGAGCAGTACTTC. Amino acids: CSASRSEGSYEQYF.

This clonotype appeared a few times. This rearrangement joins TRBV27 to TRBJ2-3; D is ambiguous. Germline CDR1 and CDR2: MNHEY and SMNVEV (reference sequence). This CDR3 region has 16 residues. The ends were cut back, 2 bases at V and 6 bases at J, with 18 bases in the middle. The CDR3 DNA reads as TGTGCCAGCAGTTTAGAGGCCAGTGGGCGCGTGGATACGCAGTATTTT. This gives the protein CASSLEASGRVDTQYF.

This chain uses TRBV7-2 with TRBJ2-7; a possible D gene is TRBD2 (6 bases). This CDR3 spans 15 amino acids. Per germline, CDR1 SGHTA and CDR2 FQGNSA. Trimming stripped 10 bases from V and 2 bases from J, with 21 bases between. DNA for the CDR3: TGTGCCACCACCCTGGCGGGACTCGGGCCCTACGAGCAGTACTTC. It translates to CATTLAGLGPYEQYF.

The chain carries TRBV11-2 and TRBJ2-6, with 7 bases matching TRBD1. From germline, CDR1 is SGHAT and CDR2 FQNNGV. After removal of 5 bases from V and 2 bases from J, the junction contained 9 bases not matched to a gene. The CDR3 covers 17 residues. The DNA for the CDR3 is TGTGCCAGCAGCATCACGCTCACAGGGGCTGGGGCCAACGTCCTGACTTTC. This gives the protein CASSITLTGAGANVLTF. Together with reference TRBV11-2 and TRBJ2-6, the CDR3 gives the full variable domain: EAGVAQSPRYKIIEKRQSVAFWCNPISGHATLYWYQQILGQGPKLLIQFQNNGVVDDSQLPKDRFSAERLKGVDSTLKIQPAKLEDSAVYLCASSITLTGAGANVLTFGAGSRLTVL.

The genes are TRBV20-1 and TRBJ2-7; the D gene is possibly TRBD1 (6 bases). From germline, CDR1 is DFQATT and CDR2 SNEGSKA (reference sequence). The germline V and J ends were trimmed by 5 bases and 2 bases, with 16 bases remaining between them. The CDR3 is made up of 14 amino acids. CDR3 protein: CSAPPGGRTYEQYF. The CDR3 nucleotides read TGCAGTGCTCCTCCTGGGGGCCGGACCTACGAGCAGTACTTC.

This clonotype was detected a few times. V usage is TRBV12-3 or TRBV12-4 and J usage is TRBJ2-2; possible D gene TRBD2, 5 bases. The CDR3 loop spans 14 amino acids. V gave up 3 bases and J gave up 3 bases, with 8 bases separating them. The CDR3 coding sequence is TGTGCCAGCAGTTTCGGGCGGGACACCGGGGAGCTGTTTTTT. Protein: CASSFGRDTGELFF.

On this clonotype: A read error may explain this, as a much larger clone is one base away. Here the CDR3 DNA reads TGTGCCATCAGCCAACAAGAGACCCAGTACTTC. Protein product: CAISQQETQYF. This chain links TRBV10-3 with TRBJ2-5, with D unclear. Trimming pared 6 bases from V and 2 bases from J, leaving 4 bases between. Per the germline V gene, CDR1 is ENHRY and CDR2 is SYGVKD. This CDR3 is 11 amino acids long.

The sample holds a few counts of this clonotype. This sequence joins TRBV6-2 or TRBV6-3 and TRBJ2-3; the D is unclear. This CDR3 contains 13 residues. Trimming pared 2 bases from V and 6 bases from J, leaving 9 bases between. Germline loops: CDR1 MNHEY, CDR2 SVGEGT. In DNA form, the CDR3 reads TGTGCCAGCAGTTACGGTCAAAGGGATACGCAGTATTTT. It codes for CASSYGQRDTQYF.

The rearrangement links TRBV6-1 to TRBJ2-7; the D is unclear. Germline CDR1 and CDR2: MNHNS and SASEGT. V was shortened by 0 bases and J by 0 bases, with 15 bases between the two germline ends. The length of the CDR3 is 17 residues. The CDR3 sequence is CASSEALGTFDSYEQYF. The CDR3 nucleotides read TGTGCCAGCAGTGAAGCTCTGGGAACATTCGACTCCTACGAGCAGTACTTC.

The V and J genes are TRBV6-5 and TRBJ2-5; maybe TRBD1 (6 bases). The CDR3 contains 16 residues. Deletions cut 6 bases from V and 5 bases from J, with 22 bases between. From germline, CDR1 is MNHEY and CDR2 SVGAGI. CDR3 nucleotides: TGTGCCAGCAGCTTAAATTGGGACACCGTATGGGAGACCCAGTACTTC. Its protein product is CASSLNWDTVWETQYF.

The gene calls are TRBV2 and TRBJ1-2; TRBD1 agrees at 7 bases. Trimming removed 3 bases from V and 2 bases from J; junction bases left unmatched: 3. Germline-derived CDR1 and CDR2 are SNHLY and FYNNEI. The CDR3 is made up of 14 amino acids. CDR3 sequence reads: CASSEWGQNYGYTF. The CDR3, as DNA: TGTGCCAGCAGTGAGTGGGGACAGAACTATGGCTACACCTTC.